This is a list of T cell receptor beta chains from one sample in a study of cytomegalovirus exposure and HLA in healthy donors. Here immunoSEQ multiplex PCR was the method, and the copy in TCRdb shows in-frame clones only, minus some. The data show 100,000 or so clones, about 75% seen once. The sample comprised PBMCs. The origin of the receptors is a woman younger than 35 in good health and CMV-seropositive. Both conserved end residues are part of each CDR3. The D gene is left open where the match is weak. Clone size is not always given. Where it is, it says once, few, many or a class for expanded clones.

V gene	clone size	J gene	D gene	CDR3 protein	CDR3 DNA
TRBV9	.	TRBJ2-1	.	CASSVEELAAYNEQFF	TGTGCCAGCAGCGTAGAAGAGCTAGCTGCCTACAATGAGCAGTTCTTC
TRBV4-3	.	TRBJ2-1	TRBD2	CASSEARTSEVWSYNEQFF	TGCGCCAGCAGCGAAGCAAGGACTAGCGAGGTATGGTCCTACAATGAGCAGTTCTTC
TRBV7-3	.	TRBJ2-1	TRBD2	CASSLIAGGDYNEQFF	TGTGCCAGCAGCTTAATTGCGGGAGGGGACTACAATGAGCAGTTCTTC
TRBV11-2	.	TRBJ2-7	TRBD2	CASRNPLAGGPYEQYF	TGTGCCAGCAGAAACCCCCTAGCGGGAGGGCCGTACGAGCAGTACTTC
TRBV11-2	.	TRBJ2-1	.	CASSSSTIKFWSYNEQFF	TGTGCCAGCAGCTCCTCGACTATCAAATTTTGGTCCTACAATGAGCAGTTCTTC
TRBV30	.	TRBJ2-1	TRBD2	CAWTGTTNNEQFF	TGTGCCTGGACCGGGACTACAAACAATGAGCAGTTCTTC
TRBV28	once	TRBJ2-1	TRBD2	CARGLPCSSSGRVSYNEQFF	TGTGCCAGAGGTCTCCCCTGTTCGTCCAGCGGGAGGGTTTCCTACAATGAGCAGTTCTTC
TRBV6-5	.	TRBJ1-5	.	CASSTATPNQPQHF	TGTGCCAGCAGTACAGCTACCCCTAATCAGCCCCAGCATTTT
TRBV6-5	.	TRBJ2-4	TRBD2	CASRPAGGSKNIQYF	TGTGCCAGCAGACCTGCTGGCGGGAGTAAAAACATTCAGTACTTC
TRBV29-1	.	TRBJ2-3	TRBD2	CSVDGLADLDTQYF	TGCAGCGTTGACGGGCTAGCGGATTTAGATACGCAGTATTTT
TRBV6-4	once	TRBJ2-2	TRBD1	CASSGQGAGELFF	TGTGCCAGCAGTGGACAGGGGGCCGGGGAGCTGTTTTTT
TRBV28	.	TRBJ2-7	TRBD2	CASSLRGRERTYEQYF	TGTGCCAGCAGCCTCCGGGGGAGGGAACGAACCTACGAGCAGTACTTC
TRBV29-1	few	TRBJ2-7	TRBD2	CSVEETAGVPPYF	TGCAGCGTTGAAGAGACGGCGGGAGTCCCGCCGTACTTC
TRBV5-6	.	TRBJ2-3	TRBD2	CASSLFGGGLADTQYF	TGTGCCAGCAGCTTGTTTGGGGGAGGACTAGCTGATACGCAGTATTTT
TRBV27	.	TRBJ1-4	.	CASRTGPLRTNEKLFF	TGTGCCAGCAGGACGGGTCCCTTGAGGACTAATGAAAAACTGTTTTTT
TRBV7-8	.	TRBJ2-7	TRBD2	CASSLVGLAGSEQYF	TGTGCCAGCAGCTTAGTCGGACTAGCGGGATCCGAGCAGTACTTC
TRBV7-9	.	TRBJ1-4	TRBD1	CASSFGDRVNEKLFF	TGTGCCAGCAGCTTTGGGGACAGGGTTAACGAAAAACTGTTTTTT
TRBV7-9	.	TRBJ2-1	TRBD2	CAIHGTTQNNEQFF	TGTGCCATCCATGGGACTACACAGAACAATGAGCAGTTCTTC
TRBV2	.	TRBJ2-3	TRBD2	CASSMARGTSTDTQYF	TGTGCCAGCTCCATGGCGCGGGGGACTAGCACAGATACGCAGTATTTT
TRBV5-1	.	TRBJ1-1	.	CASSKTGNTEAFF	TGCGCCAGCAGCAAGACAGGAAACACTGAAGCTTTCTTT
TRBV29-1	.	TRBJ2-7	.	CSGRDTWSYEQYF	TGCAGCGGCCGGGACACATGGTCCTACGAGCAGTACTTC
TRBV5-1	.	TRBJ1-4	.	CASSLAGREGEKLFF	TGCGCCAGCAGCTTGGCCGGCAGGGAGGGCGAAAAACTGTTTTTT
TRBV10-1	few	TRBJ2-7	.	CASSESGGVQYF	TGCGCCAGCAGTGAGTCCGGAGGTGTGCAGTACTTC
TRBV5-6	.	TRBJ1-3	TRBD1	CASSTGPGQGAYTIYF	TGTGCCAGCAGCACGGGACCGGGACAGGGGGCATACACCATATATTTT
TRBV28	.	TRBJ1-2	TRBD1	CASSEPDRVNGYTF	TGTGCCAGCAGCGAACCCGACAGGGTGAACGGCTACACCTTC
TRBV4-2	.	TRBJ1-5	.	CASSQVPGSSWEPQHF	TGTGCCAGCAGCCAAGTCCCCGGGTCCTCGTGGGAGCCCCAGCATTTT
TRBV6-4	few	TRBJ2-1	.	CASSDIAYNEQFF	TGTGCCAGCAGTGACATAGCGTACAATGAGCAGTTCTTC